This T cell receptor (beta chain) was documented in a study of T cells in localized non-small cell lung cancer. Germline V gives CDR1 SQVTM, CDR2 ANQGSEA. The CDR3 runs 12 residues. The V and J ends lost 0 bases and 4 bases respectively, with 6 bases between them. Libraries were prepared by immunoSEQ multiplex PCR; TCRdb keeps only in-frame clonotypes and omits some of them. The table records some 34,000 clones, around 77% of them present only once. The clonotype originates from a male donor at least 60 years old with stage III squamous cell lung carcinoma. The specimen was peripheral blood, collected before any cancer treatment. The rearrangement links TRBV29-1 to TRBJ2-5; D is unresolved. This CDR3 reads CSVEDTSETQYF. CDR3 DNA sequence: TGCAGCGTTGAAGATACATCAGAGACCCAGTACTTC.